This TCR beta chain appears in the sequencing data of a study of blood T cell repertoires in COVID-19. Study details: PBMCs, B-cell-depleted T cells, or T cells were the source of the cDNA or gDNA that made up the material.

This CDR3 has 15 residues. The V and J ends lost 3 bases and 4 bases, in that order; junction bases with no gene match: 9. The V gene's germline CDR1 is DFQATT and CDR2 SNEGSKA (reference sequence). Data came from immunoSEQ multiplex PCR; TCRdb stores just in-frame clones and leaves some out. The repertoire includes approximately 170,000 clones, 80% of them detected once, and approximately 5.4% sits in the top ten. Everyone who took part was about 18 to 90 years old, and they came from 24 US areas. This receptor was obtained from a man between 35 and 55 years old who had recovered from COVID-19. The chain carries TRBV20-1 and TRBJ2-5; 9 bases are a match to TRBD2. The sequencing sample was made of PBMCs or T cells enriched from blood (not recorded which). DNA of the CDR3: TGCAGTGCTAGTTTCGGCGGGGGGGCGGGAGAGACCCAGTACTTC. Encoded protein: CSASFGGGAGETQYF.